The sample holds many counts of the clone carrying this T cell receptor (beta chain). What it binds is not known. This specimen comes from a study of neurological immune-mediated disorders. Findings and limits, study-wide: No CDR3 amino acid sequences were shared by expanded clones across subjects, suggesting private repertoires in all groups. The study found the most TCR clonal expansion in HTLV-1-associated myelopathy and the least in multiple sclerosis, below healthy controls.

TCRdb used MiXCR to reprocess the 5' RACE reads, holding one entry per CDR3 protein. Of roughly 48,000 distinct CDR3 sequences listed, approximately 5.8% were seen once; the top ten hold approximately 1.5%. The clonotype was recovered from a woman aged 18-30 years with multiple sclerosis. The sample was CD4+ T cells from blood.

CDR3 sequence: CASSARGSYEQYF. CDR3 DNA: TGCGCCAGCTCGGCGCGGGGCTCCTACGAGCAGTACTTC. V usage is TRBV5-1 and J usage is TRBJ2-7; perhaps TRBD2 as D (6 bases). The CDR3 runs to 13 residues. The V and J ends lost 7 bases and 0 bases respectively, with 11 bases between them. Germline V gene sequence: CDR1 SGHRS, CDR2 YFSETQ.